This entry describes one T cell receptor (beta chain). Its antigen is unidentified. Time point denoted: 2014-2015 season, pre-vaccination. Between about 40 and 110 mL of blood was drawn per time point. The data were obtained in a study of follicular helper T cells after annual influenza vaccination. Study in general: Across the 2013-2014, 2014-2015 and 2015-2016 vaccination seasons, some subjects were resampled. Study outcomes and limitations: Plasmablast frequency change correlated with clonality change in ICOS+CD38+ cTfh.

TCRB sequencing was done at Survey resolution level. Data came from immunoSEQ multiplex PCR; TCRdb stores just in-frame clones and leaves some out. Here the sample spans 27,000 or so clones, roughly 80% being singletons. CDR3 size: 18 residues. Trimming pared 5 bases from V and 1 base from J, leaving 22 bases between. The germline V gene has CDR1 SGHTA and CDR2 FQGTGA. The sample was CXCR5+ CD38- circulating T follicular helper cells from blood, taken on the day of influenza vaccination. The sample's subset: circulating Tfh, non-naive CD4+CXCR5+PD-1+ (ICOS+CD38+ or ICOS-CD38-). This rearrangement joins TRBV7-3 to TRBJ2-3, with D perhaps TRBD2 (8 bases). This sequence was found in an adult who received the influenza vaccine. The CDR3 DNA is TGTGCCAGCAGCCACTCCGGGGGGGGGCAGGGGGGCACAGATACGCAGTATTTT. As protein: CASSHSGGGQGGTDTQYF.